A single sample is the source of the 26 T cell receptor beta chains below, sequenced in a study of blood T cell repertoires in COVID-19. TCRdb's table, derived via immunoSEQ multiplex PCR, lists solely in-frame clones and lacks some. The sample records about 160,000 clones, roughly 79% being singletons. Material: peripheral blood. All receptors come from a woman aged 80 or over with acute or convalescent COVID-19.

This chain joins TRBV10-3 and TRBJ1-6; D is perhaps TRBD1 (6 bases). The V gene lost 6 bases and the J gene lost 4 bases, with 10 bases spanning the gap. Germline V gene data show CDR1 as ENHRY and CDR2 as SYGVKD. The CDR3 runs 14 residues. The CDR3 DNA follows: TGTGCCATCAGAGCAGGGGCATATAATTCACCCCTCCACTTT. The encoded protein is CAIRAGAYNSPLHF.

CDR3 nucleotides: TGTGCCAGCAGTTTATTCGGGGGGATCGGTTCACCCCTCCACTTT. This codes for CASSLFGGIGSPLHF. J is TRBJ1-6 and V is TRBV28; weak D call: TRBD1 (5 bases). This CDR3 comprises 15 residues. V was cut by 1 base and J by 9 bases, with 13 bases left in between. CDR1 MDHEN and CDR2 SYDVKM come from the germline V gene.

In its sample, this clone was seen a few times. The chain is built from TRBV13 and TRBJ1-1, with 9 positions matching TRBD1. The CDR3 is 15 residues long. Germline V lookup: CDR1 PRHDT, CDR2 FYEKMQ (reference sequence). After removal of 5 bases from V and 1 base from J, the junction contained 5 bases not matched to a gene. The CDR3 spells CASSPRQGGNTEAFF. The CDR3 nucleotides are TGTGCCAGCAGCCCGCGACAGGGGGGGAACACTGAAGCTTTCTTT.

This chain joins TRBV2 and TRBJ2-3; no definite D call. The CDR3 runs 14 residues. From germline, CDR1 is SNHLY and CDR2 FYNNEI. V was shortened by 3 bases and J by 2 bases, with 9 bases between the two germline ends. CDR3 protein: CASSDFSLTDTQYF. The CDR3, as DNA: TGTGCCAGCAGTGACTTTAGCCTCACAGATACGCAGTATTTT. Looking up the rest from reference TRBV2 and TRBJ2-3 gives the full variable domain: EPEVTQTPSHQVTQMGQEVILRCVPISNHLYFYWYRQILGQKVEFLVSFYNNEISEKSEIFDDQFSVERPDGSNFTLKIRSTKLEDSAMYFCASSDFSLTDTQYFGPGTRLTVL.

The chain joins TRBV2 to TRBJ2-2; D is perhaps TRBD2 (7 bases). Trimming cost V 4 bases and J 4 bases, with 13 bases left between them. Germline-derived CDR1 and CDR2 are SNHLY and FYNNEI. The CDR3 has 15 residues. CDR3 in amino acids: CASSVGGRGTGELFF. The CDR3, as DNA: TGTGCCAGCAGTGTGGGGGGGCGCGGCACCGGGGAGCTGTTTTTT.

The chain uses TRBV9 and TRBJ2-3; D is uncertain. The length of the CDR3 is 13 residues. CDR1 is SGDLS, CDR2 YYNGEE, per germline. Trimming removed 1 base from V and 6 bases from J, with 9 bases in between. The CDR3 DNA reads as TGTGCCAGCAGCGTAAGCCTCCCCGATACGCAGTATTTT. This sequence encodes CASSVSLPDTQYF.

The chain recombines TRBV19 with TRBJ2-7; 9 nucleotides line up with TRBD2. Per the germline V gene, CDR1 is LNHDA and CDR2 is SQIVND (reference sequence). CDR3 size: 14 residues. The V and J ends lost 3 bases and 7 bases, in that order; junction bases with no gene match: 7. CDR3 residues: CASSMSSGIGEQYF. The CDR3 DNA sequence: TGTGCCAGTAGTATGTCTAGCGGGATAGGGGAGCAGTACTTC.

This clone has a single count. This chain joins TRBV7-8 and TRBJ1-1, with 7 bases that match TRBD1. CDR3 length: 17 amino acids. The junction had 12 bases not matched to a gene; V was cut back by 5 bases and J by 0 bases. Germline V gives CDR1 SGHVS, CDR2 FQNEAQ. This CDR3 reads CASSPGVRGQLNTEAFF. The CDR3, as DNA: TGTGCCAGCAGCCCGGGAGTACGGGGACAGTTGAACACTGAAGCTTTCTTT.

V gene TRBV3-1 (or the pseudogene TRBV3-2) combines with J gene TRBJ2-5; D might be TRBD1 (5 bases). V shed 1 base and J shed 4 bases, with 10 bases lying between them. In germline, CDR1 is LGHDT, CDR2 YNNKEL (reference sequence). The CDR3 loop spans 14 amino acids. This chain's CDR3 is CASSQGSRGETQYF. CDR3 sequence (DNA): TGTGCCAGCAGCCAAGGATCTAGGGGAGAGACCCAGTACTTC.

The chain carries TRBV4-1 and TRBJ1-6; no definite D call. The germline V gene has CDR1 MGHRA and CDR2 YSYEKL. Trimming took 0 bases from V and 0 from J, leaving 9 bases between them. CDR3 length: 17 amino acids. The CDR3: CASSQDRDSSYNSPLHF. The CDR3 DNA reads TGCGCCAGCAGCCAAGATCGGGATAGCTCCTATAATTCACCCCTCCACTTT.

The chain uses TRBV7-2 and TRBJ2-1, with 7 bases fitting TRBD2. The trim removed 5 bases at V and 5 bases at J, leaving 12 bases unmatched. This CDR3 comprises 16 residues. Per germline, CDR1 SGHTA and CDR2 FQGNSA. CDR3 in DNA: TGTGCCAGCAGCCACCCCACGGGCGGGAGAAACAATGAGCAGTTCTTC. Its translation: CASSHPTGGRNNEQFF.

The rearrangement links TRBV3-1 (or the pseudogene TRBV3-2) to TRBJ2-1, with 10 bases fitting TRBD2. CDR3 size: 16 residues. Germline values: CDR1 LGHDT, CDR2 YNNKEL (reference sequence). The J segment lost 3 bases and the V segment lost 2 bases, leaving 4 bases of the junction unmatched. The CDR3 coding sequence is TGTGCCAGCAGCCAATTGAGCGGGAGGGTCTACAATGAGCAGTTCTTC. It is translated as CASSQLSGRVYNEQFF.

V is TRBV2 and J is TRBJ1-5; 11 bases are a match to TRBD1. The germline CDR1 and CDR2 sequences are SNHLY and FYNNEI. After removal of 8 bases from V and 4 bases from J, the junction contained 4 bases not matched to a gene. The CDR3 loop spans 14 amino acids. The CDR3 protein is CASRRDRGNQPQHF. As DNA, the CDR3 is TGTGCCAGCCGCCGGGACAGGGGGAATCAGCCCCAGCATTTT. Based on the CDR3 plus reference TRBV2 and TRBJ1-5, the full variable domain is EPEVTQTPSHQVTQMGQEVILRCVPISNHLYFYWYRQILGQKVEFLVSFYNNEISEKSEIFDDQFSVERPDGSNFTLKIRSTKLEDSAMYFCASRRDRGNQPQHFGDGTRLSIL.

The V and J genes are TRBV4-1 and TRBJ2-2, with D perhaps matching TRBD1 (6 bases). CDR1 and CDR2 from the germline V gene are MGHRA and YSYEKL. With 2 bases removed from V and 0 bases from J, the gap between germline ends came to 10 bases. The CDR3 sequence is 16 residues long. The CDR3 nucleotides read TGCGCCAGCAGCCAAAACAGGGTTTCGAACACCGGGGAGCTGTTTTTT. It specifies CASSQNRVSNTGELFF.

The chain carries TRBV5-1 and TRBJ2-7; the match to TRBD2 covers 11 bases. Germline V gene sequence: CDR1 SGHRS, CDR2 YFSETQ. The CDR3 has 15 residues. V was pared by 6 bases and J by 2 bases, with 7 bases of the junction left unmatched. Here the CDR3 reads CASTAGTSGPYEQYF. CDR3 bases: TGCGCCAGCACGGCCGGGACTAGCGGACCCTACGAGCAGTACTTC.

This chain links TRBV14 with TRBJ2-5; 9 bases are a match to TRBD2. CDR3 size: 13 residues. From germline, CDR1 is SGHDN and CDR2 FVKESK. After removal of 4 bases from V and 5 bases from J, the junction contained 2 bases not matched to a gene. CDR3 DNA sequence: TGTGCCAGCAGCCGGACTAGCGTGGAGACCCAGTACTTC. Translated: CASSRTSVETQYF. The full variable domain, in which reference TRBV14 and TRBJ2-5 provide the parts outside the CDR3, is EAGVTQFPSHSVIEKGQTVTLRCDPISGHDNLYWYRRVMGKEIKFLLHFVKESKQDESGMPNNRFLAERTGGTYSTLKVQPAELEDSGVYFCASSRTSVETQYFGPGTRLLVL.

The rearrangement links TRBV5-6 to TRBJ2-3; no clear D gene. The germline V and J ends were trimmed by 4 bases and 0 bases, with 9 bases remaining between them. The CDR3 spans 14 residues. Germline CDR1 is SGHDT and CDR2 is YYEEEE. The CDR3 loop is CASSPPSSTDTQYF. CDR3 coding DNA: TGTGCCAGCAGCCCCCCATCCAGCACAGATACGCAGTATTTT.

The rearrangement joins TRBV27 to TRBJ2-3; 9 bases are a match to TRBD2. V shed 5 bases, J shed 5 bases, and the junction held 17 bases outside the gene matches. Germline V CDR1 and CDR2: MNHEY, SMNVEV (reference sequence). The CDR3 length is 18 residues. Here the CDR3 reads CASSRNAPGLASGDTQYF. In DNA form, the CDR3 reads TGTGCCAGCAGTCGAAACGCCCCGGGACTAGCTTCGGGAGATACGCAGTATTTT.

The chain is built from TRBV14 and TRBJ2-1; D ambiguous. V was clipped by 0 bases and J by 7 bases, with 10 bases between them. Germline lookup yields CDR1 SGHDN and CDR2 FVKESK. The CDR3 loop spans 14 amino acids. CDR3 sequence: CASSQDLLRNEQFF. CDR3 in DNA: TGTGCCAGCAGCCAAGATTTATTACGGAATGAGCAGTTCTTC.

This clone showed up just once. The chain employs TRBV5-1 and TRBJ2-2, with 7 bases matching TRBD1. This CDR3 is built from 13 residues. V was clipped by 7 bases and J by 4 bases; unmatched bases: 4. Germline V gene lookup returns CDR1 SGHRS and CDR2 YFSETQ. The CDR3 sequence: CASATGATGELFF. CDR3 nucleotides: TGCGCCAGCGCTACAGGGGCCACCGGGGAGCTGTTTTTT.

In this sample, this clone turned up once. This chain connects TRBV5-6 to TRBJ1-1; D is ambiguous. Trimming cost V 2 bases and J 1 base, with 6 bases left between them. This CDR3 is 13 amino acids long. Germline loops: CDR1 SGHDT, CDR2 YYEEEE. The chain's CDR3 is CASSLIRNTEAFF. The DNA for the CDR3 is TGTGCCAGCAGCTTAATCAGGAACACTGAAGCTTTCTTT.

This clone occurred once. This chain links TRBV5-6 with TRBJ1-1; TRBD1 matches at 8 bases. This CDR3 spans 15 amino acids. CDR1 is SGHDT and CDR2 is YYEEEE in the germline V gene. Trimming cost V 1 base and J 4 bases; bases outside gene matches: 6. CDR3 nucleotides: TGTGCCAGCAGCTTGCGCCCCACAGGGGGCACTGAAGCTTTCTTT. It codes for CASSLRPTGGTEAFF.

This chain connects TRBV7-9 to TRBJ1-1, with D tentatively TRBD1 (6 bases). This CDR3 contains 13 residues. With 5 bases removed from V and 0 bases from J, the gap between germline ends came to 7 bases. Germline loops: CDR1 SEHNR, CDR2 FQNEAQ (reference sequence). The CDR3 coding sequence is TGTGCCAGCAGCCGGACAGTGAACACTGAAGCTTTCTTT. The encoded protein is CASSRTVNTEAFF.

This clone was found once. J is TRBJ1-4 and V is TRBV4-1, with D hard to call. The CDR3 has 16 residues. The V gene lost 0 bases and the J gene lost 7 bases, with 15 bases spanning the gap. Germline V CDR1 and CDR2: MGHRA, YSYEKL. CDR3 loop: CASSQEVGVRGEKLFF. As DNA, the CDR3 is TGCGCCAGCAGCCAAGAAGTTGGAGTACGCGGTGAAAAACTGTTTTTT.

The V and J genes are TRBV6-5 and TRBJ2-1; the D gene is possibly TRBD2 (6 bases). Germline values: CDR1 MNHEY, CDR2 SVGAGI. The CDR3 extends over 13 amino acids. The V and J ends lost 6 bases and 3 bases respectively, with 9 bases between them. CDR3 coding DNA: TGTGCCAGCAGCCGGGACTTCTACAATGAGCAGTTCTTC. This sequence encodes CASSRDFYNEQFF.

The J gene is TRBJ1-1, the V gene TRBV3-1 (or the pseudogene TRBV3-2); TRBD1 aligns across 7 bases. Germline trimming cut 1 base from V and 8 bases from J; bases unmatched to any gene: 4. CDR3 length: 13 residues. The V gene's germline CDR1 is LGHDT and CDR2 YNNKEL (reference sequence). The CDR3 sequence is CASSQGQGMEAFF. The CDR3 region has the DNA TGTGCCAGCAGCCAAGGACAGGGAATGGAAGCTTTCTTT.